One sample yielded the 20 T cell receptor beta chains listed below, sequenced in a study of shared clonotypes between healthy human individuals. Only CD45RO-negative cells positively selected for CCR7 counted as naive CD8 cells, so terminally differentiated effector memory CD45RA+ cells were excluded. The method was immunoSEQ multiplex PCR; TCRdb's version includes in-frame clones alone and lacks a portion of them. Seen here are hundreds of thousands of clones, about 98% observed once, and the top ten hold 0.3%. What was sequenced was naive CD8+ T cells sorted from blood. The source of these receptors is a man aged 25-45 years in good health.

The chain couples TRBV14 to TRBJ2-7, with D tentatively TRBD1 or TRBD2 (5 bases each). The CDR3 spans 14 residues. Germline V CDR1 and CDR2: SGHDN, FVKESK. V lost 2 bases to trimming and J lost 0 bases, with 8 bases between them. DNA of the CDR3: TGTGCCAGCAGCCAACCAGGGACCTCCTACGAGCAGTACTTC. Its translation is CASSQPGTSYEQYF.

The V call is TRBV9, the J call TRBJ2-7, with D perhaps matching TRBD2 (7 bases). The V end was cut by 4 bases, the J end by 4 bases, with 18 bases between. Germline V gene sequence: CDR1 SGDLS, CDR2 YYNGEE. CDR3 length: 15 residues. CDR3 sequence reads: CASSRGGGRGYEQYF. As DNA, the CDR3 is TGTGCCAGCAGCCGCGGGGGCGGGAGAGGTTACGAGCAGTACTTC.

The chain links TRBV4-3 to TRBJ2-7; 8 bases map to TRBD2. Germline CDR1 is LGHNA and CDR2 is YSLEER. The CDR3 length is 15 residues. With 1 base clipped from V and 2 bases from J, the junction kept 4 bases outside the gene matches. The CDR3 nucleotides read TGCGCCAGCAGCCAAGCCCAGCGGGGGACCTACGAGCAGTACTTC. It is translated as CASSQAQRGTYEQYF.

The V and J genes are TRBV5-1 and TRBJ1-5; no definite D call. This CDR3 contains 13 residues. Looked up from germline, CDR1 is SGHRS and CDR2 is YFSETQ. Trimming cost V 2 bases and J 2 bases, with 5 bases left between them. In nucleotides, the CDR3 is TGCGCCAGCAGCTTATTGGGCAATCAGCCCCAGCATTTT. It encodes CASSLLGNQPQHF.

V and J are TRBV7-2 and TRBJ2-7; 8 bases line up with TRBD2. The CDR3 has 15 residues. Trimming cost V 3 bases and J 1 base; bases outside gene matches: 5. Germline V gives CDR1 SGHTA, CDR2 FQGNSA. CDR3 DNA: TGTGCCAGCAGCTTCAATAGCGGGACATCCTACGAGCAGTACTTC. It yields the protein CASSFNSGTSYEQYF.

The chain joins TRBV6-5 to TRBJ2-5; the match to TRBD2 covers 11 bases. V trimming: 6 bases; J trimming: 4 bases; junction bases outside the gene matches: 7. Per germline, CDR1 MNHEY and CDR2 SVGAGI. The CDR3 is 15 residues long. CDR3 region: CASSSLAGESETQYF. The CDR3 DNA reads as TGTGCCAGCAGCTCACTAGCGGGAGAGTCAGAGACCCAGTACTTC.

The chain couples TRBV9 to TRBJ2-7; D possibly corresponds to TRBD2 (5 bases). The CDR3 sequence is 14 residues long. V lost 4 bases, J lost 1 base, and 12 bases lay in between. Germline V gives CDR1 SGDLS, CDR2 YYNGEE. This CDR3 reads CASSSAGISYEQYF. The CDR3 DNA is TGTGCCAGCAGCTCGGCCGGGATTTCCTACGAGCAGTACTTC.

The chain carries TRBV28 and TRBJ2-1; 7 nucleotides match TRBD2. The CDR3 contains 15 residues. Per the germline V gene, CDR1 is MDHEN and CDR2 is SYDVKM. With 3 bases clipped from V and 5 bases from J, the junction kept 7 bases outside the gene matches. The CDR3 spells CASSFGSAGHNEQFF. In nucleotides, the CDR3 is TGTGCCAGCAGTTTCGGTTCAGCGGGGCACAATGAGCAGTTCTTC.

V gene TRBV29-1 combines with J gene TRBJ2-1, with 7 nucleotides matching TRBD1. Germline CDR1 and CDR2: SQVTM and ANQGSEA. Trimming removed 6 bases from V and 4 bases from J; junction bases left unmatched: 6. The CDR3 consists of 13 residues. The CDR3 nucleotides read TGCAGCGTGGGACAGACTGATTACAATGAGCAGTTCTTC. Translating it yields CSVGQTDYNEQFF.

V and J are TRBV7-9 and TRBJ2-2; maybe TRBD1 (5 bases). In germline, CDR1 is SEHNR, CDR2 FQNEAQ (reference sequence). The germline V and J ends were trimmed by 5 bases and 7 bases, with 11 bases remaining between them. CDR3 length equals 13 residues. In DNA form, the CDR3 reads TGTGCCAGCAGCAACCCCCAGGGCGGGGAGCTGTTTTTT. This translates into CASSNPQGGELFF.

Only one count was recorded for this clone. V usage is TRBV18 and J usage is TRBJ1-5, with D possibly matching TRBD1 (5 bases). Germline loops: CDR1 KGHSH, CDR2 LQKENI. V was shortened by 3 bases and J by 7 bases, with 10 bases between the two germline ends. The CDR3 length is 13 residues. CDR3: CASSPGEGQPQHF. The CDR3 DNA is TGTGCCAGCTCACCGGGGGAAGGACAGCCCCAGCATTTT.

The chain combines TRBV4-1 with TRBJ2-7; the match to TRBD1 covers 8 bases. The CDR3 spans 15 residues. With V trimmed by 4 bases and J by 3 bases, 8 bases remained unmatched. The germline V gene encodes CDR1 MGHRA and CDR2 YSYEKL. CDR3 sequence reads: CASSLGTGGFYEQYF. The CDR3 DNA follows: TGCGCCAGCAGCCTTGGGACAGGAGGCTTCTACGAGCAGTACTTC.

V is TRBV11-2 and J is TRBJ2-5; 13 nucleotides line up with TRBD2. Unmatched junction bases numbered 9, after V lost 3 bases and J lost 5 bases. CDR1 and CDR2 (germline): SGHAT, FQNNGV. The CDR3 length is 17 residues. The CDR3 sequence: CASSFRLGLAGDETQYF. For the CDR3, the DNA is TGTGCCAGCAGCTTCCGTCTCGGACTAGCGGGAGATGAGACCCAGTACTTC.

CDR3 sequence reads: CASSEEKRVEKLFF. CDR3 DNA: TGCGCCAGCAGTGAGGAGAAGAGGGTTGAAAAACTGTTTTTT. This sequence joins TRBV10-2 and TRBJ1-4; D not resolved. Deletions cut 2 bases from V and 7 bases from J, with 11 bases between. The CDR3 consists of 14 residues. The germline CDR1 and CDR2 sequences are WSHSY and SAAADI.

The chain joins TRBV28 to TRBJ2-6; weak D call: TRBD2 (6 bases). Germline CDR1 MDHEN, CDR2 SYDVKM. The length of the CDR3 is 20 residues. V was shortened by 3 bases and J by 0 bases, with 21 bases between the two germline ends. The CDR3 DNA follows: TGTGCCAGCAGTTTGTTAGTACCGACTAGACTTGACTCTGGGGCCAACGTCCTGACTTTC. As protein: CASSLLVPTRLDSGANVLTF.

A remark on this clone: The sample holds other DNA sequences that translate to the same CDR3. The chain recombines TRBV27 with TRBJ2-1; D unresolved. The V end lost 5 bases, the J end lost 0 bases, and 5 bases lay between the germline ends. The CDR3 is made up of 13 amino acids. Germline V lookup: CDR1 MNHEY, CDR2 SMNVEV (reference sequence). CDR3 in amino acids: CASSLSSYNEQFF. CDR3 in DNA: TGTGCCAGCAGTCTGAGCTCCTACAATGAGCAGTTCTTC.

The genes are TRBV4-2 and TRBJ2-1, with D unresolved. This CDR3 has 12 residues. V gave up 2 bases and J gave up 9 bases, with 8 bases separating them. Germline loops: CDR1 LGHNA, CDR2 YNFKEQ. CDR3 protein: CASSQTSIEQFF. CDR3 nucleotide sequence: TGTGCCAGCAGCCAAACGAGTATTGAGCAGTTCTTC.

Remarks on this clone: Different DNA sequences within this sample yield the same CDR3. The V and J genes are TRBV18 and TRBJ2-7, with D possibly TRBD2 on 6 matching bases. In germline, CDR1 is KGHSH, CDR2 LQKENI. This CDR3 has 15 amino acids. Trimming pared 6 bases from V and 0 bases from J, leaving 15 bases between. The CDR3 region has the DNA TGTGCCAGCTCGCCGCGGACTACTCGCTCCTACGAGCAGTACTTC. This encodes CASSPRTTRSYEQYF.

The V gene is TRBV5-1, the J gene TRBJ2-7; D uncertain. The germline V and J ends were trimmed by 5 bases and 2 bases, with 11 bases remaining between them. This CDR3 has 13 amino acids. In germline, CDR1 is SGHRS, CDR2 YFSETQ. CDR3 sequence reads: CASRGSGTYEQYF. The CDR3 nucleotides read TGCGCCAGCAGGGGCAGTGGAACCTACGAGCAGTACTTC.

This clone occurred once. This rearrangement joins TRBV4-1 to TRBJ2-1, with TRBD1 matching 7 bases. CDR1 and CDR2 from the germline V gene are MGHRA and YSYEKL. The CDR3 length is 13 residues. V dropped 4 bases and J dropped 6; count of bases not matched to a gene: 3. The chain's CDR3 is CASSPTGLNEQFF. In DNA, the CDR3 is TGCGCCAGCAGCCCGACAGGGCTCAATGAGCAGTTCTTC.